A single sample is the source of the 10 T cell receptor beta chains below, sequenced in a study of regulatory T cells in long-lasting Graves disease. CDR3 regions were amplified by Arm-PCR using iRepertoire HTBI primers to build TCR beta libraries. In TCRdb, the multiplex PCR reads were re-called with MiXCR into one record per CDR3 protein. The sample contains roughly 500,000 distinct CDR3 sequences, about 13% of which appear only once. Documented time point: newly diagnosed GD, antithyroid drugs for less than 3 months. PBMC RNA was the source of the TCR library. The sample also formed part of further work on T cells in Graves' hyperthyroidism and ophthalmopathy.

The source material was peripheral blood mononuclear cells (PBMCs), sampled at new diagnosis, from a patient treated with antithyroid drugs. The receptors here all came from a man aged 25-45 years with Graves disease.

In this sample, this clonotype turned up many times. The rearrangement links TRBV12-3 or TRBV12-4 to TRBJ2-2; D uncertain. The CDR3 covers 12 residues. The V gene lost 6 bases and the J gene lost 5 bases, with 7 bases spanning the gap. CDR3 in DNA: TGTGCCAGCAGCACGACAACCGGGGAGCTGTTTTTT. Translated, it gives CASSTTTGELFF.

This clonotype was counted many times. The chain joins TRBV28 to TRBJ2-7; the D gene could be TRBD1 or TRBD2 (6 bases each). From germline, CDR1 is MDHEN and CDR2 SYDVKM. The CDR3 has 14 residues. V was shortened by 1 base and J by 7 bases, with 14 bases between the two germline ends. For the CDR3, the DNA is TGTGCCAGCAGTTTATTAGCGCAGGGGAGGGAGCAGTACTTC. This codes for CASSLLAQGREQYF.

This clonotype occurred a few times. V gene TRBV5-1 combines with J gene TRBJ1-5, with 9 positions matching TRBD1. With V trimmed by 4 bases and J by 9 bases, 5 bases remained unmatched. The germline V gene encodes CDR1 SGHRS and CDR2 YFSETQ. This CDR3 region has 13 residues. CDR3 coding DNA: TGCGCCAGCAGCGGGACAGGGCCCGGGCCCCAGCATTTT. Protein product: CASSGTGPGPQHF.

Turning to this clonotype: This may arise from a read error, as a much more abundant clone is one base away. The V gene is TRBV7-9, the J gene TRBJ2-1; maybe TRBD2 (6 bases). Germline CDR1 reads SEHNR; CDR2 reads FQNEAQ (reference sequence). V lost 6 bases and J lost 12, with 18 bases in between. The CDR3 runs to 13 residues. CDR3 sequence reads: CASSSLGGDGQFF. The CDR3 DNA follows: TGTGCCAGCAGTTCACTGGGGGGAGATGGGCAGTTCTTC.

This clonotype was counted only a few times. The chain combines TRBV29-1 with TRBJ2-6, with D unclear. CDR1 and CDR2 from the germline V gene are SQVTM and ANQGSEA. This CDR3 has 16 amino acids. V lost 2 bases to trimming and J lost 0 bases, with 11 bases between them. CDR3 region: CSVESPLFSGANVLTF. CDR3 bases: TGCAGCGTTGAATCCCCACTTTTCTCTGGGGCCAACGTCCTGACTTTC.

This clonotype was observed at least ten times. This sequence joins TRBV29-1 and TRBJ1-1; weak D call: TRBD1 (5 bases). V lost 7 bases and J lost 1, with 13 bases in between. CDR3 length: 13 amino acids. Germline CDR1 reads SQVTM; CDR2 reads ANQGSEA. CDR3 sequence reads: CSGGRGRNTEAFF. For the CDR3, the DNA is TGCAGCGGGGGTCGGGGCAGGAACACTGAAGCTTTCTTT.

This clonotype has ten or more counts. The V and J genes are TRBV12-3 or TRBV12-4 and TRBJ1-1; D is unresolved. Trimming stripped 10 bases from V and 0 bases from J, with 21 bases between. The length of the CDR3 is 16 residues. This CDR3 is CATSPIFGPLNTEAFF. Written as DNA, the CDR3 is TGTGCCACCTCACCCATTTTTGGGCCCCTGAACACTGAAGCTTTCTTT.

The rearrangement joins TRBV29-1 to TRBJ2-7; a weak D match, TRBD1 (5 bases). The CDR3 covers 13 residues. In germline, CDR1 is SQVTM, CDR2 ANQGSEA. The ends were cut back, 1 base at V and 7 bases at J, with 14 bases in the middle. CDR3 bases: TGCAGCGTTGAAGCTCCAGGGAAAGGTGAGCAGTACTTC. Translation gives CSVEAPGKGEQYF.

This clonotype was recorded many times. The gene calls are TRBV5-1 and TRBJ2-7; D ambiguous. Deletions cut 0 bases from V and 1 base from J, with 11 bases between. Germline lookup yields CDR1 SGHRS and CDR2 YFSETQ. The length of the CDR3 is 15 residues. CDR3 bases: TGCGCCAGCAGCTTGGCCGCCGACGGGTCCTACGAGCAGTACTTC. It yields the protein CASSLAADGSYEQYF.

This clonotype has at least ten counts. V is TRBV2 and J is TRBJ2-7, with TRBD2 matching over 10 bases. The V gene's germline CDR1 is SNHLY and CDR2 FYNNEI. This CDR3 has 13 residues. The ends lost 5 bases at V and 5 bases at J; junction bases unmatched: 3. CDR3 protein: CASSLAGVDEQYF. The DNA for the CDR3 is TGTGCCAGCAGTCTAGCGGGAGTGGACGAGCAGTACTTC.